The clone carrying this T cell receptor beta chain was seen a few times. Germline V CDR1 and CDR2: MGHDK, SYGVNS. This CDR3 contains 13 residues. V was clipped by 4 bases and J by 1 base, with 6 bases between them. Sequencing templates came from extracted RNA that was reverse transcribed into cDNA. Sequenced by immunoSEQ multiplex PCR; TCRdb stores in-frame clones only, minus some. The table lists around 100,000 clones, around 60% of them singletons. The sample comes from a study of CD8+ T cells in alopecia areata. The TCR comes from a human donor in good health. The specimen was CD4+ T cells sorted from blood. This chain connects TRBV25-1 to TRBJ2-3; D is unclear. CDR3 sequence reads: CASSGTGTDTQYF. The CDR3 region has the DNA TGTGCCAGCAGTGGTACAGGCACAGATACGCAGTATTTT.